Listed here are 9 T cell receptor beta chains from one sample, sequenced in a study of blood T cell repertoires in COVID-19 (dated by TCRdb to 2020 to 2022). The protocol used for the library was the immunoSEQ multiplex PCR assay. In TCRdb, the immuneACCESS table is reduced to in-frame sequences with V and J assigned. These tables do not hold every clone; where another copy was compared, an unresolved V gene accounts for under half, and the others remain unexplained. For this sample the table gives 250,000 to 300,000 clones, of which 88% were detected only once. About 1% of the sample belongs to the ten largest clones. The material sequenced was PBMCs or T cells enriched from blood (not recorded which). The receptors were gathered from a woman younger than 45 who had recovered from COVID-19.

The J gene is TRBJ2-3, the V gene TRBV13; D is unresolved. Trimming shortened V by 0 bases and J by 1 base, and 17 bases separated the two germline ends. The germline gives CDR1 PRHDT, CDR2 FYEKMQ (reference sequence). The length of the CDR3 is 18 residues. The CDR3 nucleotides read TGTGCCAGCAGCTTAGGCCTTCAATATGAGCTTCGCACAGATACGCAGTATTTT. Protein: CASSLGLQYELRTDTQYF.

J is TRBJ2-7 and V is TRBV4-3, with TRBD2 identical over 7 bases. Germline CDR1 LGHNA, CDR2 YSLEER. J lost 2 bases, V lost 0 bases, and 4 bases had no gene match. The CDR3 is made up of 15 amino acids. The CDR3 region has the DNA TGCGCCAGCAGCCAAGAACTAGCGTCTCCCTACGAGCAGTACTTC. It specifies CASSQELASPYEQYF.

The chain employs TRBV28 and TRBJ2-4, with D perhaps TRBD2 (6 bases). The germline CDR1 and CDR2 sequences are MDHEN and SYDVKM. Trimming shortened V by 4 bases and J by 5 bases, and 18 bases separated the two germline ends. There are 16 residues in the CDR3. CDR3 in amino acids: CASSSSTSQNENIQYF. The CDR3 nucleotides read TGTGCCAGCAGTTCCAGCACTAGCCAAAATGAAAACATTCAGTACTTC.

The chain combines TRBV7-9 with TRBJ2-6, with D perhaps TRBD2 (5 bases). The CDR3 totals 15 residues. CDR1 is SEHNR and CDR2 is FQNEAQ in the germline V gene (reference sequence). Trimming took off 4 bases at V and 2 bases at J, with 9 bases between the two ends. For the CDR3, the DNA is TGTGCCAGCAGCTCCGAGGGAGCTGGGGCCAACGTCCTGACTTTC. It is translated as CASSSEGAGANVLTF.

This sequence joins TRBV18 and TRBJ2-1; 7 bases line up with TRBD2. Germline assignment: CDR1 KGHSH and CDR2 LQKENI. V shed 3 bases, J shed 2 bases, and the junction held 13 bases outside the gene matches. CDR3 size: 18 residues. The CDR3 DNA is TGTGCCAGCTCACCTACATGGGGCGGGAGAGGTGCCTACAATGAGCAGTTCTTC. This gives the protein CASSPTWGGRGAYNEQFF. Full variable domain (outside the CDR3, taken from reference TRBV18 and TRBJ2-1): NAGVMQNPRHLVRRRGQEARLRCSPMKGHSHVYWYRQLPEEGLKFMVYLQKENIIDESGMPKERFSAEFPKEGPSILRIQQVVRGDSAAYFCASSPTWGGRGAYNEQFFGPGTRLTVL.

This chain joins TRBV27 and TRBJ1-2, with D unclear. Germline lookup yields CDR1 MNHEY and CDR2 SMNVEV (reference sequence). V lost 6 bases and J lost 8, with 16 bases in between. The CDR3 consists of 13 residues. CDR3 sequence reads: CASRPWPQAGYTF. The CDR3 DNA is TGTGCCAGCAGACCCTGGCCTCAGGCAGGCTACACCTTC.

The J gene is TRBJ2-5, the V gene TRBV6-1; 11 bases align to TRBD1. V shed 5 bases, J shed 1 base, and the junction held 6 bases outside the gene matches. CDR3 length: 16 amino acids. CDR1 is MNHNS, CDR2 SASEGT, per germline. CDR3 in amino acids: CASSKGDRGTQETQYF. The CDR3 region has the DNA TGTGCCAGCAGTAAAGGGGACAGGGGGACCCAAGAGACCCAGTACTTC.

In nucleotides, the CDR3 is TGTGCCAGCAGCCCGATTTTGAGTAGTTACACCGGGGAGCTGTTTTTT. Encoded protein: CASSPILSSYTGELFF. This rearrangement joins TRBV9 to TRBJ2-2; D unclear. V lost 4 bases and J lost 3, with 16 bases in between. Germline CDR1 reads SGDLS; CDR2 reads YYNGEE. CDR3 length: 16 residues. Full variable domain (missing parts from reference TRBV9 and TRBJ2-2): DSGVTQTPKHLITATGQRVTLRCSPRSGDLSVYWYQQSLDQGLQFLIQYYNGEERAKGNILERFSAQQFPDLHSELNLSSLELGDSALYFCASSPILSSYTGELFFGEGSRLTVL.

This sequence joins TRBV3-1 (or the pseudogene TRBV3-2) and TRBJ1-2, with a weak D call TRBD1 (5 bases). Trimming stripped 2 bases from V and 2 bases from J, with 12 bases between. The CDR3 is made up of 15 amino acids. Germline lookup yields CDR1 LGHDT and CDR2 YNNKEL (reference sequence). The CDR3 nucleotides read TGTGCCAGCAGCCAATGGCCAGGGTCCAACTATGGCTACACCTTC. Translation gives CASSQWPGSNYGYTF.